This TCR beta chain was profiled in a study of cytomegalovirus exposure and HLA in healthy donors. Study results and limitations: Common viral pathogens seemed, in a later analysis, to connect with several of the most significant clusters.

Primers for the PCR totalled 60 Vbeta and 13 Jbeta. Sequenced by immunoSEQ multiplex PCR; TCRdb stores in-frame clones only, minus some. The data hold some 100,000 clones, with around 78% observed a single time. CDR1 MNHEY and CDR2 SVGAGI come from the germline V gene. Trimming removed 0 bases from V and 6 bases from J, with 9 bases in between. This CDR3 comprises 13 residues. Worth noting for this clone: Its specificity is unknown.

This TCR was sampled from a woman in her 40s in good health and CMV-seropositive. This chain uses TRBV6-5 with TRBJ2-7; D perhaps matches TRBD1 (5 bases). Sequencing was carried out using PBMCs. CDR3 nucleotides: TGTGCCAGCAGTTACTCCCTAGGGGTCGAGCAGTACTTC. It yields the protein CASSYSLGVEQYF.